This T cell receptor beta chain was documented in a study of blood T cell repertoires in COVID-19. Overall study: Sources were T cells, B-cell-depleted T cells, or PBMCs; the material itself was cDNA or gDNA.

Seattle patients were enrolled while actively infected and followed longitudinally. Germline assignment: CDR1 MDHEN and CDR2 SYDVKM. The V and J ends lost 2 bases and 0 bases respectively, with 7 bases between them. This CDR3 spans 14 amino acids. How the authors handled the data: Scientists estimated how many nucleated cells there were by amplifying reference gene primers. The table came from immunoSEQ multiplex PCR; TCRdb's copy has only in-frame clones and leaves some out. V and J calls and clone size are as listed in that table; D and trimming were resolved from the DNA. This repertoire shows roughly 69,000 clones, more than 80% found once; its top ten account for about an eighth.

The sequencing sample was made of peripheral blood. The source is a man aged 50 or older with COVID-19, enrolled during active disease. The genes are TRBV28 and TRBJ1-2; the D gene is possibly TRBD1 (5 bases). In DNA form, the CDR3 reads TGTGCCAGCAGTTTAGGGGGGTCTAACTATGGCTACACCTTC. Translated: CASSLGGSNYGYTF.